This entry features one T cell receptor beta chain sequence. Antigen: not known. The sample is drawn from a study of shared clonotypes between healthy human individuals. Whole-study results and caveats: Estimated clonotype richness was generally higher in naive than memory subsets.

There are 14 residues in the CDR3. The germline V and J ends were trimmed by 5 bases and 2 bases, with 14 bases remaining between them. CDR1 is SGHRS, CDR2 YFSETQ, per germline. Naive CD8 cells were CD45RO-negative, positively selected for CCR7, excluding terminally differentiated effector memory CD45RA+ cells. Deep-level assay runs were performed. Per the study methods: Filtering differed, since immunoSEQ gave only junction sequences and no quality scores. Profiled with immunoSEQ multiplex PCR; TCRdb holds only in-frame clones, not every one. V and J calls and clone size are as listed in that table; D and trimming were resolved from the DNA. The sample lists about 800,000 clones, approximately 96% seen once, with under 0.3% in the top ten.

This chain links TRBV5-1 with TRBJ2-7, with D uncertain. Sequenced: naive CD8+ T cells sorted from blood. The clonotype comes from a man in his thirties or forties in good health. CDR3 nucleotide sequence: TGCGCCAGCAGTCTTTCCACAGAAACCTACGAGCAGTACTTC. It yields the protein CASSLSTETYEQYF.